This TCR beta chain was recovered during a study of cytomegalovirus exposure and HLA in healthy donors. Repertoires were generated with immunoSEQ multiplex PCR, while TCRdb's copy carries only in-frame clones and drops some. The sample holds approximately 170,000 clones, approximately 81% seen once. This CDR3 is built from 17 residues. V was shortened by 4 bases and J by 0 bases, with 16 bases between the two germline ends. Per germline, CDR1 MDHEN and CDR2 SYDVKM. While the first cohort had hundreds of subjects, the donors belonged to the separate validation cohort of over a hundred subjects. The sequence was obtained from a man aged 30 to 45 in good health and CMV-seropositive. The chain employs TRBV28 and TRBJ1-5; D gene ambiguous. The material sequenced was PBMCs. The CDR3 spells CASSSVRDLYSNQPQHF. CDR3 nucleotide sequence: TGTGCCAGCAGTTCGGTTCGGGATCTTTATAGCAATCAGCCCCAGCATTTT.